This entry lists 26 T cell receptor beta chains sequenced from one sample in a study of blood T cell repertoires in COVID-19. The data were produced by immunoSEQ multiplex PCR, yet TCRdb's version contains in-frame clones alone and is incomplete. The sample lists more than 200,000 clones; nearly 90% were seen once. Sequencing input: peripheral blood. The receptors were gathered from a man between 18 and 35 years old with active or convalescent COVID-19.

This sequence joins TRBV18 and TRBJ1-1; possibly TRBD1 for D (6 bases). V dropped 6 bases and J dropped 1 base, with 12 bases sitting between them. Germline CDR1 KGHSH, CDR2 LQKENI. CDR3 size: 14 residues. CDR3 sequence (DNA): TGTGCCAGCTCGCGACAACAGGGGAACACTGAAGCTTTCTTT. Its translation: CASSRQQGNTEAFF.

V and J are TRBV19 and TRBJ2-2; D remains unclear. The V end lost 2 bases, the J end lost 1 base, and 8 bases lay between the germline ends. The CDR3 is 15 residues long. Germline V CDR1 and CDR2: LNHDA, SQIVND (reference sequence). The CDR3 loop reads CASSIYHGNTGELFF. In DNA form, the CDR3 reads TGTGCCAGTAGTATATACCACGGGAACACCGGGGAGCTGTTTTTT.

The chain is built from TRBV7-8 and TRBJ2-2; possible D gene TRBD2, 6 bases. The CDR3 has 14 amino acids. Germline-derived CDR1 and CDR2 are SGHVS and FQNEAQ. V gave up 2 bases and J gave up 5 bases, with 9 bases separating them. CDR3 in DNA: TGTGCCAGCAGCTTATCAGGAGGGACCGGGGAGCTGTTTTTT. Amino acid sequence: CASSLSGGTGELFF.

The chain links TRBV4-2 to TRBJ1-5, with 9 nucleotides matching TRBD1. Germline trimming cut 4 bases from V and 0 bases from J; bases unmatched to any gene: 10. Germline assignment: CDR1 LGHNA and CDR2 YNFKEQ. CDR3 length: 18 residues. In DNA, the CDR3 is TGTGCCAGCAGCCCGGCCTGGGACAGGGAATATAGCAATCAGCCCCAGCATTTT. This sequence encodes CASSPAWDREYSNQPQHF.

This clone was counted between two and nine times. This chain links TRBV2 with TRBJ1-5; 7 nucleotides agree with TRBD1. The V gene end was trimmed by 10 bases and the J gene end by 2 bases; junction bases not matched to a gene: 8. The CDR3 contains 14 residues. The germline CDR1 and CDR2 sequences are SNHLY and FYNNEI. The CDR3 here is CAITGDGGNQPQHF. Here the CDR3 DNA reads TGTGCCATTACAGGGGACGGAGGCAATCAGCCCCAGCATTTT.

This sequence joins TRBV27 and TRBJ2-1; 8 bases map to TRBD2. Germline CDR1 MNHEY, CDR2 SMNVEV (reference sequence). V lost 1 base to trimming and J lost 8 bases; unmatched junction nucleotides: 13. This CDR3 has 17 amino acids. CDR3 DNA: TGTGCCAGCAGTTTATATGCCGGGGACGGGAGGGCAGATGAGCAGTTCTTC. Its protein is CASSLYAGDGRADEQFF.

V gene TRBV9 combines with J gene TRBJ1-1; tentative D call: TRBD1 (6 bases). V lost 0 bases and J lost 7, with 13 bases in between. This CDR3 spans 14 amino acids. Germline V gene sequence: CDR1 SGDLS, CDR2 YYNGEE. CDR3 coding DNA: TGTGCCAGCAGCGTAGGCGGACAGCCTGGTGAAGCTTTCTTT. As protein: CASSVGGQPGEAFF. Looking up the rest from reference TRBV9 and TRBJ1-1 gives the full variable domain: DSGVTQTPKHLITATGQRVTLRCSPRSGDLSVYWYQQSLDQGLQFLIQYYNGEERAKGNILERFSAQQFPDLHSELNLSSLELGDSALYFCASSVGGQPGEAFFGQGTRLTVV.

Here the CDR3 DNA reads TGTGCCAGCAGCTTAGCGGGACTTCTAGAAAACATTCAGTACTTC. Translated: CASSLAGLLENIQYF. The J gene is TRBJ2-4, the V gene TRBV7-8, with TRBD2 as a possible D gene (6 bases). CDR3 length: 15 residues. V was cut by 0 bases and J by 5 bases, with 11 bases left in between. Germline V CDR1 and CDR2: SGHVS, FQNEAQ.

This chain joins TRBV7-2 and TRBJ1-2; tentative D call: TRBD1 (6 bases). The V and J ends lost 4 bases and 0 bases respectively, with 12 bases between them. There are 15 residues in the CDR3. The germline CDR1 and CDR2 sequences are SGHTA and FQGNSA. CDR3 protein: CASSSGQYPNYGYTF. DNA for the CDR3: TGTGCCAGCAGCTCTGGACAGTATCCTAACTATGGCTACACCTTC.

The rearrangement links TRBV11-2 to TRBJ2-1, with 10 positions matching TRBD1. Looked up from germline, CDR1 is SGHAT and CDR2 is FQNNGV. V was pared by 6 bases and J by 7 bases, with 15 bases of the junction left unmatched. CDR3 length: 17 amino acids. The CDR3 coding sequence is TGTGCCAGCAGGTCTTTAAGGAGGGACAGGGGAAGGAATGAGCAGTTCTTC. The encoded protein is CASRSLRRDRGRNEQFF.

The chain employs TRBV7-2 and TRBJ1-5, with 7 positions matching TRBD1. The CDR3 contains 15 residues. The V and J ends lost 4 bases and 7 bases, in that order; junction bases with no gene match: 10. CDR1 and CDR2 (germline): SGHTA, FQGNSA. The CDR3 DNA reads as TGTGCCAGCAGCTCTCATACAGGGGTGGGCCAGCCCCAGCATTTT. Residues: CASSSHTGVGQPQHF.

The CDR3 nucleotides read TGTGCCAGCAGTCCCCCGAGAGTGATGGGCTACACCTTC. This gives the protein CASSPPRVMGYTF. This chain joins TRBV12-3 or TRBV12-4 and TRBJ1-2; the D is unclear. The CDR3 is made up of 13 amino acids. Trimming cost V 5 bases and J 8 bases, with 15 bases left between them.

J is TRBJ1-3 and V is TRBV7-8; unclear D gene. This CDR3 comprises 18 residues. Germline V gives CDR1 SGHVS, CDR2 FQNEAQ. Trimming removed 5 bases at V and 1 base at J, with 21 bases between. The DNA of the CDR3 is TGTGCCAGCAGCCCGGAGCCTACTCCTACTCCTTCTGGAAACACCATATATTTT. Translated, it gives CASSPEPTPTPSGNTIYF.

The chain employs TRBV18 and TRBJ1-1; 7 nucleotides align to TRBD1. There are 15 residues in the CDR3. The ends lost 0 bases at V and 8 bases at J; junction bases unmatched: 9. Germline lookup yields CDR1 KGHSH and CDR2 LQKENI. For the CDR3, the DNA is TGTGCCAGCTCACCACCCTTCGAAACAGGGGCAGAAGCTTTCTTT. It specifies CASSPPFETGAEAFF.

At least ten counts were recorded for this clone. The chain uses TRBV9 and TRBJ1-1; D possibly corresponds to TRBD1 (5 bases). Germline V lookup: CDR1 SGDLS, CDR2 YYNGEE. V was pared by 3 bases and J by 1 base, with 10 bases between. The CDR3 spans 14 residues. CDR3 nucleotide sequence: TGTGCCAGCAGCGGCGACAGCGAGAACACTGAAGCTTTCTTT. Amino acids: CASSGDSENTEAFF. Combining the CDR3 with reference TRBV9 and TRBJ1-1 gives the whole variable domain DSGVTQTPKHLITATGQRVTLRCSPRSGDLSVYWYQQSLDQGLQFLIQYYNGEERAKGNILERFSAQQFPDLHSELNLSSLELGDSALYFCASSGDSENTEAFFGQGTRLTVV.

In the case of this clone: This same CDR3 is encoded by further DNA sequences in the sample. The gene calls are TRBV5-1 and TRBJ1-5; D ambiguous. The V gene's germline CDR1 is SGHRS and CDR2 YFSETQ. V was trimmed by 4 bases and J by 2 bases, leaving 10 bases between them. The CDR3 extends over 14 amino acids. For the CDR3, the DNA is TGCGCCAGCAGCCCCGACGGGGGCAATCAGCCCCAGCATTTT. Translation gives CASSPDGGNQPQHF.

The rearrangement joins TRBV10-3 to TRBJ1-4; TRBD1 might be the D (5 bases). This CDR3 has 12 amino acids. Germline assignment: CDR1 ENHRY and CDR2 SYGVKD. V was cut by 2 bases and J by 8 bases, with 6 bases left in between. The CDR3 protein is CAISEDSEKLFF. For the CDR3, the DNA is TGTGCCATCAGTGAGGACAGCGAAAAACTGTTTTTT.

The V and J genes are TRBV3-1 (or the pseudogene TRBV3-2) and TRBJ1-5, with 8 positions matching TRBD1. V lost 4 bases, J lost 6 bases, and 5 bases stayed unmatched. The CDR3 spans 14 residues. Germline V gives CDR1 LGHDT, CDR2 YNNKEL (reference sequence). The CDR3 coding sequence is TGTGCCAGCAGCCGGACAGGGAATATTCAGCCCCAGCATTTT. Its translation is CASSRTGNIQPQHF.

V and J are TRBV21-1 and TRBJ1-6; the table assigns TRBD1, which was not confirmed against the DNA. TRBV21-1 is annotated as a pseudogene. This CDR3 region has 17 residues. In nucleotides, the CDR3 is TGTGCCAGCACCAAAAACGAGACAGGGTCGCGGAATTCACCCCTCCACTTT. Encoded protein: CASTKNETGSRNSPLHF.

Written as DNA, the CDR3 is TGTGCCAGCAGCCCCCTAGCGGGGCCCTTCTCCTACGAGCAGTACTTC. Translation: CASSPLAGPFSYEQYF. The chain carries TRBV7-8 and TRBJ2-7, with TRBD2 matching over 9 bases. V lost 5 bases to trimming and J lost 0 bases; unmatched junction nucleotides: 8. Per germline, CDR1 SGHVS and CDR2 FQNEAQ. The CDR3 runs to 16 residues.

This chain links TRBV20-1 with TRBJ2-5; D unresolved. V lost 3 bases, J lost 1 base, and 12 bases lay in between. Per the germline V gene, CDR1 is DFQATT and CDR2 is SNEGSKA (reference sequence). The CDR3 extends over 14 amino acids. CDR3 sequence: CSASLVRLQETQYF. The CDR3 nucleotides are TGCAGTGCTAGTTTAGTTCGTCTCCAAGAGACCCAGTACTTC.

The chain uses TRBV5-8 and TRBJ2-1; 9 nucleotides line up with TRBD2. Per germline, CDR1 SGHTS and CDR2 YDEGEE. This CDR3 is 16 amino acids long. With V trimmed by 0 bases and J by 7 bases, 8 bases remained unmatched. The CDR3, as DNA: TGTGCCAGCAGCTTGGAGCGGGAGGCCGGTAGGAATGAGCAGTTCTTC. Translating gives CASSLEREAGRNEQFF.

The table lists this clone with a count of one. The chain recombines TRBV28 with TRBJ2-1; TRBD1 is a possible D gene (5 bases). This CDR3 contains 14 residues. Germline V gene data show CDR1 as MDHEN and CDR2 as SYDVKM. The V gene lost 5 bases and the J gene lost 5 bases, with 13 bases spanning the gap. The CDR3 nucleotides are TGTGCCAGCAGTCTCCAACCGACAGACAATGAGCAGTTCTTC. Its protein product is CASSLQPTDNEQFF.

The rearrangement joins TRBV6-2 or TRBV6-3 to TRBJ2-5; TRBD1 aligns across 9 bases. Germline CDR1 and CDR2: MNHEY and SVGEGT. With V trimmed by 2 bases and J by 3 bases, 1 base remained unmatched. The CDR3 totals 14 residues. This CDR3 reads CASSYTGGEETQYF. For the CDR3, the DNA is TGTGCCAGCAGTTACACAGGGGGCGAAGAGACCCAGTACTTC.

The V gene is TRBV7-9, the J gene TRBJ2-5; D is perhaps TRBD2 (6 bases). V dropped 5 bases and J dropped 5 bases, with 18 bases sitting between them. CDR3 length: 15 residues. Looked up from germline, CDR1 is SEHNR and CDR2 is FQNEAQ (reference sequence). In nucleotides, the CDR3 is TGTGCCAGCAGCACCGGGAGCATGGGAGTGGAGACCCAGTACTTC. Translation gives CASSTGSMGVETQYF.

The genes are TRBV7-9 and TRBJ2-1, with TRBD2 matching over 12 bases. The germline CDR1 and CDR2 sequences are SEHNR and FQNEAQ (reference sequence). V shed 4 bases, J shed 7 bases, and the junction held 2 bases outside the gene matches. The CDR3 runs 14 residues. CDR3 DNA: TGTGCCAGCAGCTCTAGCGGGAGGGAGAATGAGCAGTTCTTC. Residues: CASSSSGRENEQFF.